The 26 T cell receptor beta chains listed next were all sequenced from one sample in a study of cytomegalovirus exposure and HLA in healthy donors. Use of 60 Vbeta and 13 Jbeta primers characterized the PCR. Clones were sequenced by immunoSEQ multiplex PCR, and TCRdb holds only the in-frame ones, with some missing. Seen here are about 170,000 clones, roughly 80% observed once, and the top ten hold around 3%. The sequenced sample consisted of PBMCs. These receptors were collected from a female donor in good health and CMV-seronegative.

The J gene is TRBJ2-2, the V gene TRBV9; 9 nucleotides line up with TRBD1. Per the germline V gene, CDR1 is SGDLS and CDR2 is YYNGEE. There are 14 residues in the CDR3. The ends lost 4 bases at V and 5 bases at J; junction bases unmatched: 3. The DNA of the CDR3 is TGTGCCAGCAGCTTCGGACAGGGGACCGGGGAGCTGTTTTTT. Amino acids: CASSFGQGTGELFF.

The chain links TRBV7-2 to TRBJ1-4; TRBD1 matches at 9 bases. CDR1 is SGHTA, CDR2 FQGNSA, per germline. The CDR3 sequence is 16 residues long. V was clipped by 0 bases and J by 6 bases; unmatched bases: 5. As DNA, the CDR3 is TGTGCCAGCAGCTTAGCGGGGACAGGGCGGGATGAAAAACTGTTTTTT. Protein product: CASSLAGTGRDEKLFF.

The chain's CDR3 is CASSRSGVEETQYF. The CDR3 bases are TGTGCCAGCAGCAGGAGCGGGGTTGAGGAGACCCAGTACTTC. The chain uses TRBV5-4 and TRBJ2-5; 7 bases are a match to TRBD2. The V gene end was trimmed by 4 bases and the J gene end by 5 bases; junction bases not matched to a gene: 8. CDR3 size: 14 residues. Germline CDR1 and CDR2: SGHNT and YYREEE (reference sequence).

This rearrangement joins TRBV4-3 to TRBJ2-7, with 8 positions matching TRBD2. From germline, CDR1 is LGHNA and CDR2 YSLEER. The CDR3 length is 15 residues. The trim removed 5 bases at V and 3 bases at J, leaving 9 bases unmatched. The CDR3 DNA follows: TGCGCCAGCAGCGAAGCGTCACGGGGGGGCTACGAGCAGTACTTC. Translated: CASSEASRGGYEQYF.

The chain employs TRBV6-5 and TRBJ2-7, with 8 bases identical to TRBD1. CDR3 length: 16 amino acids. Germline lookup yields CDR1 MNHEY and CDR2 SVGAGI. V gave up 1 base and J gave up 2 bases; unmatched junction bases: 7. The chain's CDR3 is CASSYLGTGRAYEQYF. The DNA for the CDR3 is TGTGCCAGCAGTTACTTGGGGACAGGCCGGGCCTACGAGCAGTACTTC.

The gene calls are TRBV15 and TRBJ1-5; possibly TRBD1 for D (5 bases). The CDR3 spans 15 residues. Germline V CDR1 and CDR2: LNHNV, YYDKDF (reference sequence). Trimming pared 2 bases from V and 6 bases from J, leaving 14 bases between. The CDR3 region is CATSRLSGGGQPQHF. Written as DNA, the CDR3 is TGTGCCACCAGCAGACTATCCGGGGGAGGTCAGCCCCAGCATTTT.

The rearrangement uses TRBV27 and TRBJ1-1; TRBD1 might be the D (5 bases). The length of the CDR3 is 13 residues. Per the germline V gene, CDR1 is MNHEY and CDR2 is SMNVEV (reference sequence). Trimming shortened V by 4 bases and J by 5 bases, and 11 bases separated the two germline ends. CDR3 amino acids: CASSSQEGTEAFF. CDR3 sequence (DNA): TGTGCCAGCAGTTCCCAGGAGGGGACTGAAGCTTTCTTT.

V usage is TRBV10-3 and J usage is TRBJ2-7; a weak D match, TRBD2 (5 bases). This CDR3 is built from 14 residues. CDR1 is ENHRY, CDR2 SYGVKD, per germline. V was pared by 8 bases and J by 5 bases, with 19 bases between. The CDR3 is CAISRGLKGNEQYF. As DNA, the CDR3 is TGTGCCATCTCCCGGGGTCTAAAAGGGAACGAGCAGTACTTC.

The chain carries TRBV5-1 and TRBJ1-2; D is possibly TRBD1 (6 bases). The germline gives CDR1 SGHRS, CDR2 YFSETQ. Trimming shortened V by 0 bases and J by 0 bases, and 6 bases separated the two germline ends. The CDR3 is 14 residues long. The CDR3 nucleotides read TGCGCCAGCAGCTTGGAGGGGGCTAACTATGGCTACACCTTC. Translation: CASSLEGANYGYTF.

This clone has only a few counts. The genes are TRBV7-8 and TRBJ2-5, with TRBD2 matching over 11 bases. V gave up 4 bases and J gave up 2 bases; unmatched junction bases: 3. The CDR3 totals 15 residues. Germline assignment: CDR1 SGHVS and CDR2 FQNEAQ. CDR3 loop: CASSSSGGIQETQYF. CDR3 DNA sequence: TGTGCCAGCAGCTCTAGCGGGGGGATTCAAGAGACCCAGTACTTC.

CDR3: CASTLDRVKGEQYF. CDR3 in DNA: TGTGCCAGCACTCTCGACAGGGTAAAGGGCGAGCAGTACTTC. The chain joins TRBV6-5 to TRBJ2-7, with 7 bases matching TRBD1. V was clipped by 7 bases and J by 6 bases; unmatched bases: 12. The length of the CDR3 is 14 residues. CDR1 MNHEY and CDR2 SVGAGI come from the germline V gene.

The chain links TRBV28 to TRBJ2-5, with 12 bases fitting TRBD2. V lost 3 bases, J lost 1 base, and 0 bases stayed unmatched. This CDR3 has 15 residues. Per the germline V gene, CDR1 is MDHEN and CDR2 is SYDVKM. CDR3 nucleotide sequence: TGTGCCAGCAGTTTGACTAGCGGGAGCCAAGAGACCCAGTACTTC. Translated, it gives CASSLTSGSQETQYF.

The chain carries TRBV7-6 and TRBJ1-3, with D possibly TRBD1 on 6 matching bases. CDR1 is SGHVS, CDR2 FNYEAQ, per germline. CDR3 length: 14 amino acids. V lost 4 bases, J lost 4 bases, and 11 bases lay in between. CDR3 sequence: CASSSPGAGNTIYF. The CDR3, as DNA: TGTGCCAGCAGCTCTCCAGGGGCCGGAAACACCATATATTTT.

The chain joins TRBV19 to TRBJ1-2, with D possibly being TRBD1 (5 bases). CDR1 and CDR2 from the germline V gene are LNHDA and SQIVND (reference sequence). The CDR3 loop spans 15 amino acids. Trimming cost V 3 bases and J 0 bases, with 11 bases left between them. CDR3 amino acids: CASSMRQLANYGYTF. As DNA, the CDR3 is TGTGCCAGTAGTATGCGACAGTTAGCTAACTATGGCTACACCTTC. The full variable domain, its missing parts supplied by reference TRBV19 and TRBJ1-2, is DGGITQSPKYLFRKEGQNVTLSCEQNLNHDAMYWYRQDPGQGLRLIYYSQIVNDFQKGDIAEGYSVSREKKESFPLTVTSAQKNPTAFYLCASSMRQLANYGYTFGSGTRLTVV.

This clone was picked up one time. V usage is TRBV6-7 and J usage is TRBJ1-1; maybe TRBD1 (5 bases). TRBV6-7 is sorted into the ORF group, with uncertain function. Trimming took off 4 bases at V and 0 bases at J, with 12 bases between the two ends. This CDR3 spans 15 amino acids. CDR3 loop: CASSFPDSLNTEAFF. CDR3 DNA sequence: TGTGCCAGCAGTTTCCCCGACAGCTTGAACACTGAAGCTTTCTTT.

This chain links TRBV7-8 with TRBJ2-2, with D possibly TRBD1 on 5 matching bases. Trimming removed 3 bases at V and 4 bases at J, with 9 bases between. Per germline, CDR1 SGHVS and CDR2 FQNEAQ. The CDR3 contains 14 residues. CDR3 bases: TGTGCCAGCAGCTTTCAGGGTACCACCGGGGAGCTGTTTTTT. This gives the protein CASSFQGTTGELFF.

The chain employs TRBV7-2 and TRBJ2-1, with TRBD1 identical over 7 bases. The length of the CDR3 is 14 residues. The V gene end was trimmed by 4 bases and the J gene end by 3 bases; junction bases not matched to a gene: 3. From germline, CDR1 is SGHTA and CDR2 FQGNSA. CDR3 nucleotide sequence: TGTGCCAGCAGCTGGGGACAGCACTACAATGAGCAGTTCTTC. As protein: CASSWGQHYNEQFF.

The genes are TRBV7-7 and TRBJ1-5; 7 positions agree with TRBD1. Germline V gene sequence: CDR1 SSHAT, CDR2 FNYEAQ (reference sequence). This CDR3 contains 14 residues. V shed 5 bases, J shed 4 bases, and the junction held 5 bases outside the gene matches. CDR3 residues: CASSGDSTNQPQHF. CDR3 bases: TGTGCCAGCAGCGGGGACAGCACAAATCAGCCCCAGCATTTT.

This sequence joins TRBV30 and TRBJ1-3, with no clear D. The germline V gene encodes CDR1 GTSNPN and CDR2 SVGIG (reference sequence). Trimming removed 4 bases at V and 0 bases at J, with 10 bases between. This CDR3 is 14 amino acids long. Here the CDR3 DNA reads TGTGCCTGGAACGCGGGATTCTCTGGAAACACCATATATTTT. Amino acid sequence: CAWNAGFSGNTIYF. The full variable domain, rest sourced from reference TRBV30 and TRBJ1-3, is SQTIHQWPATLVQPVGSPLSLECTVEGTSNPNLYWYRQAAGRGLQLLFYSVGIGQISSEVPQNLSASRPQDRQFILSSKKLLLSDSGFYLCAWNAGFSGNTIYFGEGSWLTVV.

As concerns this clone: One end of the junction varies from germline; a read error may be responsible. This chain links TRBV7-7 with TRBJ2-2; 8 bases match TRBD2. Germline values: CDR1 SSHAT, CDR2 FNYEAQ (reference sequence). This CDR3 has 16 residues. CDR3 residues: CASSLVSGGTTGELFF. The CDR3 DNA reads TGTGCTAGCAGCTTAGTGTCGGGAGGGACCACCGGGGAGCTGTTTTTT.

The chain couples TRBV7-8 to TRBJ2-7, with D possibly matching TRBD2 (6 bases). This CDR3 comprises 20 residues. Germline V gene sequence: CDR1 SGHVS, CDR2 FQNEAQ. Trimming shortened V by 4 bases and J by 2 bases, and 30 bases separated the two germline ends. Here the CDR3 reads CASSSLRTVVRVAETYEQYF. In nucleotides, the CDR3 is TGTGCCAGCAGCTCACTAAGGACGGTAGTTCGCGTAGCGGAAACCTACGAGCAGTACTTC.

To note about this clone: A read error may account for a junction end that differs from germline. The chain uses TRBV7-3 and TRBJ1-2, with TRBD1 matching over 9 bases. The CDR3 totals 14 residues. Germline V gene data show CDR1 as SGHTA and CDR2 as FQGTGA. The CDR3 spells CASSLTGQGPPHVF. The CDR3 nucleotides read TGTGCCAGCAGCTTAACCGGACAGGGGCCGCCTCATGTCTTC. Together with reference TRBV7-3 and TRBJ1-2, the CDR3 gives the full variable domain: GAGVSQTPSNKVTEKGKYVELRCDPISGHTALYWYRQSLGQGPEFLIYFQGTGAADDSGLPNDRFFAVRPEGSVSTLKIQRTERGDSAVYLCASSLTGQGPPHVFGSGTRLTVV.

There are a few counts of this clone. The chain combines TRBV15 with TRBJ1-3, with 9 positions matching TRBD1. The CDR3 totals 16 residues. V dropped 0 bases and J dropped 4; count of bases not matched to a gene: 4. Germline V gene data show CDR1 as LNHNV and CDR2 as YYDKDF (reference sequence). CDR3 nucleotide sequence: TGTGCCACCAGCAGAGATAAAGGGACAGGGGGAAACACCATATATTTT. It specifies CATSRDKGTGGNTIYF.

This chain joins TRBV7-2 and TRBJ2-1; 7 nucleotides agree with TRBD1. J lost 2 bases, V lost 0 bases, and 4 bases had no gene match. The CDR3 is 16 residues long. Germline values: CDR1 SGHTA, CDR2 FQGNSA. The CDR3 is CASSLAQGSPYNEQFF. DNA of the CDR3: TGTGCCAGCAGCTTAGCACAGGGGAGTCCCTACAATGAGCAGTTCTTC.

The gene calls are TRBV19 and TRBJ2-5, with TRBD2 identical over 8 bases. CDR1 LNHDA and CDR2 SQIVND come from the germline V gene (reference sequence). V trimming: 6 bases; J trimming: 5 bases; junction bases outside the gene matches: 8. The CDR3 loop spans 14 amino acids. The CDR3 DNA follows: TGTGCCAGTAGCGGGGGGGCGCTGGGGGAGACCCAGTACTTC. The encoded protein is CASSGGALGETQYF.

This clone was detected only a few times. The chain couples TRBV5-6 to TRBJ1-4; no clear D gene. Trimming took off 0 bases at V and 0 bases at J, with 6 bases between the two ends. The CDR3 runs to 15 residues. Per the germline V gene, CDR1 is SGHDT and CDR2 is YYEEEE. The CDR3 DNA sequence: TGTGCCAGCAGCTTGGCATTTGCAACTAATGAAAAACTGTTTTTT. Its protein is CASSLAFATNEKLFF.